This entry is about one T cell receptor beta chain. Its antigen has not been determined. No base quality information exists; no much larger clone differs at one position. The data derive from a study of blood T cells in healthy people across ages (dated by TCRdb to about 2015). The study in broad terms: In model experiments, template switching captured about one uniquely barcoded TCR beta cDNA molecule for every two T cells. To avoid experimental bias, donors of different ages were distributed randomly across sequencing lanes. Age-related changes in TCR beta repertoire diversity were measured in the study by deep sequencing normalized with unique cDNA molecular identifiers. Two additional independent replicas of 1 million unique cDNA reads from the same blood draw were analyzed for two donors (one aged 18 to 29 and one aged 80 or older). Four age groups were formed from the donors: young (average roughly 16 years), middle-aged (less than 40), aged (62) and long-lived (more than 75). Summary of the overall study and its limitations: Observed TCR beta diversity correlated strongly with the percentage of naive T cells measured by flow cytometry. Estimates of total diversity based on one million sequenced T cells were considered lower bounds and underestimates. Because the CMV infection status of the donors was unknown, age-related changes in expanded clonotypes may potentially have been confounded. As age increased, observed TCR beta diversity per million T cells dropped in a roughly linear way, and a significant reduction was already evident by age about 40. Compared with the aged group, the long-lived group had more naive CD4+ T cells, fewer expanded clones and increased TCR diversity, suggesting age selection. Because profiling used bulk unsorted PBMCs, naive and antigen-experienced compartments could not be compared conclusively.

Library preparation employed 5' RACE. The sequencing machine was an Illumina HiSeq 2500. A second PCR of roughly 7 to 12 cycles was run with a J-beta primer mix and a sample-barcoded 5' primer. A unique molecular identifier was introduced onto each TCR beta cDNA molecule by a template-switch 5' adaptor carrying 12 random nucleotides. Each sample yielded at least 2.5 million CDR3-containing paired-end reads. First-strand cDNA synthesis was performed from all RNA using the Mint cDNA synthesis kit, with priming by a TRBC-specific oligonucleotide. Following uracil-DNA glycosylase treatment, a first 18-cycle PCR with universal primers M1SS and BC2_uni_R was performed on all cDNA. On the study's bioinformatics: For normalization, 1 million high-quality reads, each with a distinct molecular identifier, were randomly selected from each sample. Reads with shared molecular identifiers were discarded instead of being binned into consensus sequences. MiTCR, with a Q25 quality threshold and the strictest error-elimination algorithm, was used for CDR3 identification, clonotype clustering and error correction. A nonparametric unseen species model with Euler transformation was used to estimate a lower bound on total TCR beta diversity. TCRdb reworked the public reads: Q25 trimming with fastp, MiXCR clone assembly, productive beta chains retained. Each CDR3 protein appears once, grouped with its most common genes and DNA. TCRdb, not the authors, supplied the V and J calls. In this sample the table shows roughly 730,000 distinct CDR3 sequences, just over 55% of which occur a single time. The top ten hold roughly 25% of the sample.

Systemically healthy Caucasian individuals from Russia, around 39 in total and aged roughly 6 to 90 years, were included as donors. About 9.1 milliliters of peripheral blood were collected from each donor into EDTA-treated Vacutainer tubes. Ficoll-Paque density-gradient centrifugation was used to isolate PBMCs, with at least 7 million per sample. Trizol reagent was used to extract total RNA from PBMCs, with at least 6 micrograms per sample. The percentages of naive CD45RAhigh/CD27high T cells were determined by flow cytometry on a PBMC aliquot from every donor. From its cysteine to its phenylalanine, the CDR3 spans 15 amino acids. Of the read, only the CDR3 DNA is kept; its 45 bases are in frame from base 1. V lost 6 bases and J lost 0 bases, and the count of bases not matched to a germline gene is 6. As encoded in the germline V gene, CDR1 is MGHDK while CDR2 is SYGVNS.

The material sequenced was blood. The V and J genes are TRBV25-1 and TRBJ2-3, with 7 central nucleotides matching TRBD2. This clonotype was obtained from a man in his forties in good health. In nucleotide form, the sequence is TGTGCCAGCAGCGAACGGGGGGTTAGCACAGATACGCAGTATTTT. This translates into CASSERGVSTDTQYF. The variable domain in full, with residues beyond the CDR3 obtained from the reference TRBV25-1 and TRBJ2-3 genes, is EADIYQTPRYLVIGTGKKITLECSQTMGHDKMYWYQQDPGMELHLIHYSYGVNSTEKGDLSSESTVSRIRTEHFPLTLESARPSHTSQYLCASSERGVSTDTQYFGPGTRLTVL.